This T cell receptor (beta chain) was captured by sequencing in a study of control samples from healthy donors and cancer patients. Trimming shortened V by 5 bases and J by 10 bases, and 20 bases separated the two germline ends. This CDR3 region has 15 residues. Germline V gene lookup returns CDR1 KGHDR and CDR2 SFDVKD. Clones were read by immunoSEQ multiplex PCR, and TCRdb kept only the in-frame ones, dropping some. The sample includes about 140,000 clones, around nine tenths of them seen just once. This clone was observed a few times. The chain carries TRBV24-1 and TRBJ2-1; D not resolved. The source is a man between 25 and 39 years old in good health. Sequencing was carried out using blood. The CDR3 spells CATSGGLSWVQEQFF. The CDR3 DNA sequence: TGTGCCACCAGTGGTGGGCTATCATGGGTCCAGGAGCAGTTCTTC.